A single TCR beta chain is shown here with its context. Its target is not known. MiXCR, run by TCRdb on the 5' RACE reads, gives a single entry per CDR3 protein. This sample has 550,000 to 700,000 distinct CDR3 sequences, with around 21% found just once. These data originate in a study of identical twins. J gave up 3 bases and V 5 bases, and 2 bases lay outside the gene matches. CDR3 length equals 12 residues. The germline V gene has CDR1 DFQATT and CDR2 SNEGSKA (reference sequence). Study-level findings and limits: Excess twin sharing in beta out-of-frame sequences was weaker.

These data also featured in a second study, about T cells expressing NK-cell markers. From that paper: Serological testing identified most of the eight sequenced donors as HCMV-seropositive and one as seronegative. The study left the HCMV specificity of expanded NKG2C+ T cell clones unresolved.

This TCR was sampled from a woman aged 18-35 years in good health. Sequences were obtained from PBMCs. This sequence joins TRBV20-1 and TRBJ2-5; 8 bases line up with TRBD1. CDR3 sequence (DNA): TGCAGTGCTGGGGACAGGAAAGAGACCCAGTACTTC. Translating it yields CSAGDRKETQYF.